Listed below are T cell receptor beta chains from one sample, sequenced in a study of T cell responses to AZD1222 COVID-19 vaccine. Profiling relied on immunoSEQ multiplex PCR, and the TCRdb table lists in-frame clones only, not all of them. In the table there are about 160,000 clones, about 91% of which are singletons. Sequenced material: peripheral blood, taken on day 0 of AZD1222 vaccination. These receptors came from an adult in good health. Both conserved end residues are part of each CDR3. D genes are given only for firm matches. Clone sizes are given selectively: once, few, many, or a class where the clone is expanded.

.	TRBV28	.	TRBJ2-7	CASSLVGRGDDEQYF	TGTGCCAGCAGTTTAGTAGGCAGGGGAGACGACGAGCAGTACTTC
.	TRBV19	TRBD1	TRBJ1-2	CASSTIGLYGTGGLTNYGYTF	TGTGCCAGTAGTACCATCGGGTTATACGGGACAGGGGGCCTCACTAACTATGGCTACACCTTC
few	TRBV5-5	.	TRBJ2-7	CASSLAPGIPYEQYF	TGTGCCAGCAGCTTGGCGCCTGGGATCCCATACGAGCAGTACTTC
.	TRBV6-5	.	TRBJ1-2	CASREDPTASYTF	TGTGCCAGCAGGGAGGACCCTACCGCATCTTACACCTTC
.	TRBV20-1	TRBD1	TRBJ1-1	CSASAQGITEAFF	TGCAGTGCTAGTGCACAGGGGATCACTGAAGCTTTCTTT
.	TRBV25-1	.	TRBJ1-2	CASRGLQGIEGDTF	TGTGCCAGCAGGGGTCTACAAGGAATTGAAGGCGACACCTTC
.	TRBV15	.	TRBJ1-3	CATSRDSSIGNTIYF	TGTGCCACCAGCAGAGATAGTAGTATTGGAAACACCATATATTTT
.	TRBV19	.	TRBJ1-2	CASSTGTPGDYGYTF	TGTGCCAGTAGTACCGGGACTCCGGGGGACTATGGCTACACCTTC
once	TRBV16	.	TRBJ1-2	CASSQLGGTGEANYGYTF	TGTGCCAGCAGCCAATTGGGGGGCACTGGCGAGGCTAACTATGGCTACACCTTC
.	TRBV9	TRBD2	TRBJ2-2	CASSVSTREELAGELFF	TGTGCCAGCAGCGTATCGACGCGGGAGGAGTTAGCGGGGGAGCTGTTTTTT
.	TRBV19	.	TRBJ1-1	CASTDDSMNTEAFF	TGTGCCAGTACCGACGACTCCATGAACACTGAAGCTTTCTTT
.	TRBV27	.	TRBJ1-1	CASSLAGNTEAFF	TGTGCCAGCAGTTTAGCAGGGAACACTGAAGCTTTCTTT
.	TRBV5-1	.	TRBJ2-7	CASSSGTSPYEQYF	TGCGCCAGCAGCTCAGGGACTTCCCCATACGAGCAGTACTTC
.	TRBV6-5	TRBD1	TRBJ2-1	CASRGDRGLINEQFF	TGTGCCAGCAGGGGAGACAGGGGCCTGATCAATGAGCAGTTCTTC
.	TRBV19	.	TRBJ2-2	CAAGTVNTGELFF	TGTGCCGCCGGGACGGTGAACACCGGGGAGCTGTTTTTT
.	TRBV7-9	.	TRBJ1-3	CASSSISSGNTIYF	TGTGCCAGCAGCAGCATAAGCTCTGGAAACACCATATATTTT
.	TRBV7-9	.	TRBJ1-1	CASSSTQLTMNTEAFF	TGTGCCAGCAGCTCGACACAACTGACCATGAACACTGAAGCTTTCTTT
.	TRBV23-1	.	TRBJ2-5	CASSPDAGETQYF	TGCGCCAGCAGTCCGGACGCGGGAGAGACCCAGTACTTC
.	TRBV29-1	.	TRBJ1-2	CSAQGYGYGYTF	TGCAGCGCGCAGGGTTATGGCTATGGCTACACCTTC
.	TRBV5-1	.	TRBJ1-2	CASSSGFTGEGNGYTF	TGCGCCAGCAGCTCGGGATTCACCGGGGAGGGTAATGGCTACACCTTC
.	TRBV28	TRBD1	TRBJ2-1	CASRRTGSGSYNEQFF	TGTGCCAGCAGACGGACAGGGTCTGGGTCCTACAATGAGCAGTTCTTC
.	TRBV5-1	TRBD1	TRBJ2-7	CASSSRTGGNEQYF	TGCGCCAGCAGCTCAAGGACAGGGGGTAACGAGCAGTACTTC
.	TRBV28	TRBD1	TRBJ1-5	CASSRQGVGQPQHF	TGTGCCAGCAGCCGACAGGGTGTGGGTCAGCCCCAGCATTTT
.	TRBV5-8	TRBD1	TRBJ2-2	CASSFSRGYTGELFF	TGTGCCAGCAGCTTTAGCAGGGGGTATACCGGGGAGCTGTTTTTT
.	TRBV6-6	TRBD2	TRBJ2-1	CASSRLTSGRAYNEQFF	TGTGCCAGCAGTCGCCTGACTAGCGGGAGGGCCTACAATGAGCAGTTCTTC
.	TRBV7-6	.	TRBJ2-1	CASSYLDYQSYNEQFF	TGTGCCAGCAGCTATTTGGACTACCAATCCTACAATGAGCAGTTCTTC
.	TRBV2	.	TRBJ2-5	CASSDRVPSGTQYF	TGTGCCAGCAGTGACAGGGTACCAAGTGGGACCCAGTACTTC
.	TRBV4-1	TRBD1	TRBJ1-5	CASRGQGLNQPQHF	TGCGCCAGCAGGGGACAGGGACTCAATCAGCCCCAGCATTTT
.	TRBV19	TRBD1	TRBJ1-5	CASSIAGQISNQPQHF	TGTGCCAGTAGTATAGCGGGACAGATTTCCAATCAGCCCCAGCATTTT
.	TRBV5-1	.	TRBJ2-7	CASSLEGGSSYEQYF	TGCGCCAGCAGCTTGGAGGGCGGTTCCTCCTACGAGCAGTACTTC
.	TRBV11-3	.	TRBJ1-1	CASSFRRATEAFF	TGTGCCAGCAGCTTTCGCAGAGCCACTGAAGCTTTCTTT
once	TRBV10-3	TRBD1	TRBJ2-1	CAISEDRADEQFF	TGTGCCATCAGTGAGGACAGGGCCGATGAGCAGTTCTTC
.	TRBV10-1	.	TRBJ2-3	CASSESQGWTDTQYF	TGCGCCAGCAGTGAGTCCCAGGGATGGACAGATACGCAGTATTTT
once	TRBV11-3	TRBD2	TRBJ2-2	CASSLDGLAGHTGELFF	TGTGCCAGCAGCTTGGATGGACTAGCGGGACACACCGGGGAGCTGTTTTTT
.	TRBV7-3	.	TRBJ1-1	CASSFWGLNTEAFF	TGTGCCAGCAGCTTTTGGGGCTTGAACACTGAAGCTTTCTTT
.	TRBV3-1/TRBV3-2	.	TRBJ2-7	CASSQGPSALGVYEQYF	TGTGCCAGCAGCCAAGGTCCTAGCGCCCTGGGGGTCTACGAGCAGTACTTC
.	TRBV5-1	TRBD1	TRBJ2-7	CASSPRTGGYEQYF	TGCGCCAGCAGCCCTCGGACAGGGGGCTACGAGCAGTACTTC
.	TRBV3-1/TRBV3-2	.	TRBJ1-3	CASSQVLSGNTIYF	TGTGCCAGCAGCCAAGTACTCTCTGGAAACACCATATATTTT
.	TRBV5-1	TRBD2	TRBJ2-1	CASSLAPLLAGGFRNEQFF	TGCGCCAGCAGCTTGGCCCCCTTACTAGCGGGAGGTTTCCGCAATGAGCAGTTCTTC
.	TRBV14	.	TRBJ2-5	CASSQDRVAGETQYF	TGTGCCAGCAGCCAAGACAGAGTTGCAGGAGAGACCCAGTACTTC